The 2 T cell receptor beta chains below come from one sample, sequenced in a study of neurological immune-mediated disorders. MiXCR, applied by TCRdb to the 5' RACE reads, yields one record per CDR3 protein. Counted here are 75,000 to 85,000 distinct CDR3 sequences, roughly a sixth occurring once; the ten biggest clones make up 15%. Sequencing input: PBMCs. Receptors were obtained from a woman between 35 and 50 years old in good health.

This clonotype was detected ten times or more. The chain links TRBV7-8 to TRBJ1-1; possible D gene TRBD1, 5 bases. Trimming stripped 1 base from V and 0 bases from J, with 21 bases between. This CDR3 comprises 19 residues. CDR1 is SGHVS and CDR2 is FQNEAQ in the germline V gene. The CDR3 DNA sequence: TGTGCCAGCAGCTTAGGTAGGCGCGGTCTGGGAGGGGTGAACACTGAAGCTTTCTTT. It specifies CASSLGRRGLGGVNTEAFF.

This clonotype was seen ten or more times. The rearrangement links TRBV12-3 or TRBV12-4 to TRBJ1-1; 7 bases agree with TRBD1. The CDR3 spans 12 residues. V lost 7 bases, J lost 10 bases, and 9 bases stayed unmatched. DNA of the CDR3: TGTGCCAGCAATAACAGGGGAGCAGGAGCTTTCTTT. This translates into CASNNRGAGAFF.